This TCR beta chain stems from a study of blood T cell repertoires in COVID-19 (dated by TCRdb to 2020 to 2022). In terms of the full investigation: Samples covering the acute and convalescent phases of COVID-19 were provided by collaborators in the United States, Italy and Spain. HLA class I and class II types, where available, came from metadata supplied by the sample provider rather than from assay-based typing. Samples were obtained from the ongoing ImmuneRACE study (first 160 participants) and from 1,000 to 1,500 subjects provided by 6 global collaborators. Deeply sampled blood TCRbeta repertoires from subjects exposed to, actively infected with, or recovered from COVID-19 were included in the dataset. The prospective study material was composed of cDNA or gDNA derived from T cells, B-cell-depleted T cells, or PBMCs. The sample metadata nearly always contained a de-identified subject ID, COVID-19 status, age in years and sex. A freely available public database, intended as a resource for researchers studying the immune response to SARS-CoV-2, is where the repertoires were released.

Overall results and qualifications from the work: Clinical and demographic metadata were provided uncurated, with the amount varying by source and participant.

Whole blood was collected in K2EDTA tubes by collaborating institutions according to the institutions' own protocols. For TCRbeta analysis, collaborators shipped samples as frozen whole blood, isolated PBMCs, or DNA extracted from either of those sample types. TCRbeta CDR3 regions were amplified from genomic DNA using the immunoSEQ Assay, a bias-controlled multiplex PCR. The original methods were these. Within the assay, amplification of reference gene primers was used to estimate how many nucleated cells each sample contained. Sequence reads were collapsed and filtered to measure the absolute abundance of every unique TCRbeta CDR3 rearrangement. For each sample, productive Simpson clonality was calculated by taking the square root of Simpson's diversity index across productive rearrangements. In its TCRdb copy, this immuneACCESS table keeps in-frame sequences only and misses some clones. Where compared with another copy, unresolved V genes explain less than half of these, and the others have no known cause. V, J and clone size are those of that table, while D and trimming were read from the DNA. This sample has 70,000 or so clones in its table, and 80% to 90% of those were observed once. The ten largest clonotypes hold approximately 0.59% of the sample.

The CDR3 runs 12 amino acids, cysteine and phenylalanine included. The kept DNA is CDR3 alone, 36 bases in frame from the first base. CDR1 and CDR2 (LNHDA, SQIVND) derive from the germline V gene (reference sequence). V is reduced by 5 bases and J by 11 bases, leaving a spacing of 14 bases between them. Worth noting for this clone: Its antigen specificity is not known. Nothing much larger sits one base from this clone, and base qualities are not available.

Input material: peripheral blood. The sequence was obtained from a man aged 60 to 69 with acute or convalescent COVID-19. Rearrangement joined TRBV19 to TRBJ2-3; the D gene cannot be resolved reliably. In nucleotides, the sequence is TGTGCCAGTAGTGGCCAGGTCGGTGGGCAGTATTTT. This is translated as CASSGQVGGQYF.